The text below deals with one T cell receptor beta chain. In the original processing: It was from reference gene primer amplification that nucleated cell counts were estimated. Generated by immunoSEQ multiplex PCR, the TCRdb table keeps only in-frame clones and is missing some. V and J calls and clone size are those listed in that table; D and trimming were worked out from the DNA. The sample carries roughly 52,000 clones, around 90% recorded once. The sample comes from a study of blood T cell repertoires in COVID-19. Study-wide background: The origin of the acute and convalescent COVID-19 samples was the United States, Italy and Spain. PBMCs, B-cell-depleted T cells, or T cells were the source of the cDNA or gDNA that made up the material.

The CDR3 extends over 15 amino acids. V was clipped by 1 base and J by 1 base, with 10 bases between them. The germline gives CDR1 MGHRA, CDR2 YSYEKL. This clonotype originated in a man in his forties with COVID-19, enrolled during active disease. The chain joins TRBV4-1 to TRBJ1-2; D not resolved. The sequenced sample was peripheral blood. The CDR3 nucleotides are TGCGCCAGCAGCCAAGGGGAGGGATTTAACTATGGCTACACCTTC. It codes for CASSQGEGFNYGYTF.